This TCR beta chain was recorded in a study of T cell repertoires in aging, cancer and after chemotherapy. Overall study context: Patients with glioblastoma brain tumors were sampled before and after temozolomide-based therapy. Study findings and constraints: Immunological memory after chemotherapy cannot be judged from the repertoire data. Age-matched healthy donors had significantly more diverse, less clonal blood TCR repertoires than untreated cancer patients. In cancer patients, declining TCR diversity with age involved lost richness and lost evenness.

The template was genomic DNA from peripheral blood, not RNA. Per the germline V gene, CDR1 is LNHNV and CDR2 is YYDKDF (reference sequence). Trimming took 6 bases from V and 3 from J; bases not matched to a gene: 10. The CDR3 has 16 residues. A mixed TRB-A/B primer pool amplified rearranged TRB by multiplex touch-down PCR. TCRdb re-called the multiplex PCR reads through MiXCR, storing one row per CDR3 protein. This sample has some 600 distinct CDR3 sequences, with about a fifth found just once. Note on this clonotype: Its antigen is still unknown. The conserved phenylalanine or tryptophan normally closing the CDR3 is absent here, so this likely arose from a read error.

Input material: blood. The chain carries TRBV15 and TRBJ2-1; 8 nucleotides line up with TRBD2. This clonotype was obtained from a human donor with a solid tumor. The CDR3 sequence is CATRPIAGPYYNEQFL. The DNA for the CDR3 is TGTGCCACCAGGCCAATAGCGGGGCCTTACTACAATGAGCAGTTCTTA.